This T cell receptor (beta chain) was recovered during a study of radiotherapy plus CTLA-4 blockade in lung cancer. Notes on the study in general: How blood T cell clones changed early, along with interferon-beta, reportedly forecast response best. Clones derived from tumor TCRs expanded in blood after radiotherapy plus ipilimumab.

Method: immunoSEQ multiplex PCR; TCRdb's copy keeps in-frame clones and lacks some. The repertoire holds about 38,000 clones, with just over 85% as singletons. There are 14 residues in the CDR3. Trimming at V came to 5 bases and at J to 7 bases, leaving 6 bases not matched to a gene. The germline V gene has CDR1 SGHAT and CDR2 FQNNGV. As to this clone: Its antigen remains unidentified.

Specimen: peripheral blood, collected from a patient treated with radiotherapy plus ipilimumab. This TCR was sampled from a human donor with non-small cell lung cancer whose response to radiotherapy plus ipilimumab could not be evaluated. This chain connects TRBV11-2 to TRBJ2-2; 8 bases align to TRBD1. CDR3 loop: CASSAQGAGGELFF. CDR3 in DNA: TGTGCCAGCAGCGCGCAGGGGGCGGGCGGGGAGCTGTTTTTT. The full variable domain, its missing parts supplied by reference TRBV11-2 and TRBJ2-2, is EAGVAQSPRYKIIEKRQSVAFWCNPISGHATLYWYQQILGQGPKLLIQFQNNGVVDDSQLPKDRFSAERLKGVDSTLKIQPAKLEDSAVYLCASSAQGAGGELFFGEGSRLTVL.